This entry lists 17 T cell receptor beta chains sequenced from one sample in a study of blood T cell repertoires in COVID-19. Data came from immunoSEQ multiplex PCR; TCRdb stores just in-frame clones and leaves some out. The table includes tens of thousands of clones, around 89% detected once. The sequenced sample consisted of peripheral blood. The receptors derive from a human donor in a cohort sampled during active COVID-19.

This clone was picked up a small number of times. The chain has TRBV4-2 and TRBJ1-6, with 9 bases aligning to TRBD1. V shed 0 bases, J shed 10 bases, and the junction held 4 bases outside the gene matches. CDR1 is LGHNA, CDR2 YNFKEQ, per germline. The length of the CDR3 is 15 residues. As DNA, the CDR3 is TGTGCCAGCAGCCAAGAAACAGGGGGCGGATCACCCCTCCACTTT. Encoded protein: CASSQETGGGSPLHF.

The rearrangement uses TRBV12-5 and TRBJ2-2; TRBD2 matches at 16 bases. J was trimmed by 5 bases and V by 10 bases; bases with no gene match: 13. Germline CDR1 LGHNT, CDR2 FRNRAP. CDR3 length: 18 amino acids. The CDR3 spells CAKVTGTSGGAQTGELFF. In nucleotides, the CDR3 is TGTGCTAAAGTTACCGGGACTAGCGGGGGGGCTCAGACCGGGGAGCTGTTTTTT.

The CDR3, as DNA: TGTGCCAGCAGACCGACAGGGGGTAAAGAACAGCCCCAGCATTTT. Residues: CASRPTGGKEQPQHF. V gene TRBV6-5 combines with J gene TRBJ1-5, with 9 bases fitting TRBD1. This CDR3 has 15 amino acids. Trimming at V came to 6 bases and at J to 7 bases, leaving 10 bases not matched to a gene. Germline assignment: CDR1 MNHEY and CDR2 SVGAGI.

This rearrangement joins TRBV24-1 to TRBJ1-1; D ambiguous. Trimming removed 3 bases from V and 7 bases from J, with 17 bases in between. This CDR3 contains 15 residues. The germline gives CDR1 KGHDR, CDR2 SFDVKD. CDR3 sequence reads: CATSDPAFPGGEAFF. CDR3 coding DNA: TGTGCCACCAGTGATCCGGCCTTCCCCGGCGGTGAAGCTTTCTTT.

CDR3 region: CASSSFTGDETQYF. Here the CDR3 DNA reads TGTGCCAGCAGCTCGTTCACAGGTGATGAGACCCAGTACTTC. V gene TRBV5-8 combines with J gene TRBJ2-5; a weak D match, TRBD1 (5 bases). This CDR3 is 14 amino acids long. Trimming removed 3 bases from V and 5 bases from J, with 14 bases in between. Germline loops: CDR1 SGHTS, CDR2 YDEGEE. Drawing the rest from reference TRBV5-8 and TRBJ2-5, the complete variable domain is EAGVTQSPTHLIKTRGQQATLRCSPISGHTSVYWYQQALGLGLQFLLWYDEGEERNRGNFPPRFSGRQFPNYSSELNVNALELEDSALYLCASSSFTGDETQYFGPGTRLLVL.

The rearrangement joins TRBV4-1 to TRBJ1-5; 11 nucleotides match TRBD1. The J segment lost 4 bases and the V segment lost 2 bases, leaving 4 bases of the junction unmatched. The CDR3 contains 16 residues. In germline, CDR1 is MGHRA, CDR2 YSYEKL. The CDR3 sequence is CASSQFGTGGNQPQHF. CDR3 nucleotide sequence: TGCGCCAGCAGCCAATTCGGGACAGGGGGTAATCAGCCCCAGCATTTT.

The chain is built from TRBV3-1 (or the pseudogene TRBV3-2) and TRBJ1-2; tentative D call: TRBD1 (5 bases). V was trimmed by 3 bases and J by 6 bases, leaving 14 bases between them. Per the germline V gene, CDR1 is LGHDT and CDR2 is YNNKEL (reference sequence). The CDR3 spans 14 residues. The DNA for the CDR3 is TGTGCCAGCAGCCACCTAGGTGGGGGGAATGGCTACACCTTC. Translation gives CASSHLGGGNGYTF.

The CDR3, as DNA: TGTGCCAGCAGCTTGTTCCTCGCGGATACGCAGTATTTT. It translates to CASSLFLADTQYF. The chain recombines TRBV5-4 with TRBJ2-3, with D unclear. Germline loops: CDR1 SGHNT, CDR2 YYREEE (reference sequence). The CDR3 sequence is 13 residues long. Trimming shortened V by 1 base and J by 6 bases, and 9 bases separated the two germline ends.

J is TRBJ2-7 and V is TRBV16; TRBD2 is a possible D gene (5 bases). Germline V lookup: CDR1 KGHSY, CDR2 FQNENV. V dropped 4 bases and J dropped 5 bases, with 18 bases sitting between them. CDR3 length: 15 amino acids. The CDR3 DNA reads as TGTGCCAGCAGCCCCCCCGGTGGTAGCGAAGACGAGCAGTACTTC. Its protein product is CASSPPGGSEDEQYF.

Written as DNA, the CDR3 is TGCGCCAGCAGTGATGGGAGCGAGCAGTACTTC. Protein sequence: CASSDGSEQYF. The J gene is TRBJ2-7, the V gene TRBV10-1; weak D call: TRBD2 (5 bases). The CDR3 is 11 residues long. Germline-derived CDR1 and CDR2 are WNHNN and SYGVQD (reference sequence). The ends were cut back, 3 bases at V and 6 bases at J, with 6 bases in the middle.

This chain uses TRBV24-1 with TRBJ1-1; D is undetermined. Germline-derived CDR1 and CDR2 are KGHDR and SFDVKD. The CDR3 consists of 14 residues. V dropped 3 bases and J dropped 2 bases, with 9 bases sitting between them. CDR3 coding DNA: TGTGCCACCAGTGATACGGACTACAACACTGAAGCTTTCTTT. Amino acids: CATSDTDYNTEAFF.

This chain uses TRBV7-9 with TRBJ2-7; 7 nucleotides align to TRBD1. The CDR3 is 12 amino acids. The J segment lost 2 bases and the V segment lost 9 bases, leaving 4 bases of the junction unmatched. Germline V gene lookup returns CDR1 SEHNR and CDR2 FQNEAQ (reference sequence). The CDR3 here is CASEGATYEQYF. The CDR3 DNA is TGTGCCAGTGAGGGGGCCACCTACGAGCAGTACTTC.

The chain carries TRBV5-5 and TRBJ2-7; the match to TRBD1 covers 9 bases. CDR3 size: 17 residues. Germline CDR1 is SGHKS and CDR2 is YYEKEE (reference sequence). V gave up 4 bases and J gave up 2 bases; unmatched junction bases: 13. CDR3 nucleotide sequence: TGTGCCAGCAGCCCTACGATGGGACAGGGTGAGACCTACGAGCAGTACTTC. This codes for CASSPTMGQGETYEQYF.

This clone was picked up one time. The CDR3 loop is CASSVGTGTYEQYF. CDR3 nucleotides: TGTGCCAGTAGTGTGGGGACAGGCACCTACGAGCAGTACTTC. This rearrangement joins TRBV19 to TRBJ2-7, with 8 bases identical to TRBD1. With 5 bases clipped from V and 2 bases from J, the junction kept 5 bases outside the gene matches. The germline V gene has CDR1 LNHDA and CDR2 SQIVND (reference sequence). The CDR3 extends over 14 amino acids.

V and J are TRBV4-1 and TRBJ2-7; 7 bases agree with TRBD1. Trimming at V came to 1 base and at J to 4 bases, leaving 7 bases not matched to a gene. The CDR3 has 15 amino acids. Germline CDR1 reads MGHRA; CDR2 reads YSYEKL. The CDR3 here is CASSQALDRRYEQYF. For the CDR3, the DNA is TGCGCCAGCAGCCAAGCCCTGGACAGGAGGTACGAGCAGTACTTC.

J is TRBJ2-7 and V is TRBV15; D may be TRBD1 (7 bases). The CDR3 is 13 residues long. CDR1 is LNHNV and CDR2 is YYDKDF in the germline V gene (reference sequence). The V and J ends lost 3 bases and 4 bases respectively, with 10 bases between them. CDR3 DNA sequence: TGTGCCACCAGCAGGGAGGGACAGTACGAGCAGTACTTC. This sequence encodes CATSREGQYEQYF.

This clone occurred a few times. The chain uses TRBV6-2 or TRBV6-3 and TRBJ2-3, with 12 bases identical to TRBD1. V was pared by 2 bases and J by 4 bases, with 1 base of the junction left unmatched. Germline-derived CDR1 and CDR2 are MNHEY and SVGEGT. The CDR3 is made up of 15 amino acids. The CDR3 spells CASSYGTGGADTQYF. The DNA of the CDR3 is TGTGCCAGCAGTTACGGGACAGGGGGCGCAGATACGCAGTATTTT.